Following are 5 T cell receptor beta chains from one sample sequenced in a study of T cell responses to AZD1222 COVID-19 vaccine. The data were produced by immunoSEQ multiplex PCR, yet TCRdb's version contains in-frame clones alone and is incomplete. The table has 60,000 to 100,000 clones, about 91% seen once; the top ten hold around 7.1%. The starting material was peripheral blood, obtained on day 0 of MenACWY control vaccination. The receptors come from an adult in good health.

This rearrangement joins TRBV4-3 to TRBJ2-2; a possible D gene is TRBD1 (6 bases). V lost 2 bases and J lost 4, with 14 bases in between. The CDR3 extends over 16 amino acids. The germline V gene encodes CDR1 LGHNA and CDR2 YSLEER. CDR3 bases: TGCGCCAGCAGCCAAATACAGGGTTCGGGCACCGGGGAGCTGTTTTTT. The encoded protein is CASSQIQGSGTGELFF.

V and J are TRBV12-3 or TRBV12-4 and TRBJ2-7, with D unclear. The CDR3 is 12 amino acids. Deletions cut 5 bases from V and 2 bases from J, with 7 bases between. CDR3 nucleotide sequence: TGTGCCAGCAGTGCTCACACCTACGAGCAGTACTTC. It codes for CASSAHTYEQYF.

The V call is TRBV27, the J call TRBJ1-5; perhaps TRBD1 as D (6 bases). This CDR3 has 13 amino acids. The germline V gene has CDR1 MNHEY and CDR2 SMNVEV (reference sequence). With 2 bases removed from V and 8 bases from J, the gap between germline ends came to 10 bases. The CDR3 bases are TGTGCCAGCAGTTTACAGGGGACTAAGCCCCAGCATTTT. It translates to CASSLQGTKPQHF.

The rearrangement links TRBV24-1 to TRBJ2-3; TRBD1 matches 8 bases. Per germline, CDR1 KGHDR and CDR2 SFDVKD. The CDR3 totals 17 residues. Trimming removed 3 bases from V and 2 bases from J; junction bases left unmatched: 9. In DNA, the CDR3 is TGTGCCACCAGTGATCCCGGGACAGGAACCCTCACAGATACGCAGTATTTT. This sequence encodes CATSDPGTGTLTDTQYF.

The gene calls are TRBV27 and TRBJ2-7, with 11 bases aligning to TRBD2. Germline trimming cut 4 bases from V and 6 bases from J; bases unmatched to any gene: 11. CDR3 length: 16 amino acids. Germline V gene lookup returns CDR1 MNHEY and CDR2 SMNVEV (reference sequence). Here the CDR3 reads CASSSTGTSGVAEQYF. The CDR3 DNA sequence: TGTGCCAGCAGTTCCACCGGGACTAGCGGCGTAGCCGAGCAGTACTTC.